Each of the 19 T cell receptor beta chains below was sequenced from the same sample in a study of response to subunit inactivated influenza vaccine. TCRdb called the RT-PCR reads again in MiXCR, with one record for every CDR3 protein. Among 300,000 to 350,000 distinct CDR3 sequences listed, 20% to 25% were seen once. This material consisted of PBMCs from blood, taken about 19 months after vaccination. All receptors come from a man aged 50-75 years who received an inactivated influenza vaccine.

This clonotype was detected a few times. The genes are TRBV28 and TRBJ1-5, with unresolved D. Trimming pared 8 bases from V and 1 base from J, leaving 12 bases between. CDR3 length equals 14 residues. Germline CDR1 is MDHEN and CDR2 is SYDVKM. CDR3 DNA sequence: TGTGCCAGCGGAGGCCCGGGCAGCAATCAGCCCCAGCATTTT. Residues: CASGGPGSNQPQHF.

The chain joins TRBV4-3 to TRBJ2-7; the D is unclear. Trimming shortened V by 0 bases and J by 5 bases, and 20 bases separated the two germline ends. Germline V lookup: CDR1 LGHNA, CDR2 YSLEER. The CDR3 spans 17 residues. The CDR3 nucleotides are TGCGCCAGCAGCCAAGAGCTGTGGGCAGGCCCCTCGGACGAGCAGTACTTC. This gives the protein CASSQELWAGPSDEQYF.

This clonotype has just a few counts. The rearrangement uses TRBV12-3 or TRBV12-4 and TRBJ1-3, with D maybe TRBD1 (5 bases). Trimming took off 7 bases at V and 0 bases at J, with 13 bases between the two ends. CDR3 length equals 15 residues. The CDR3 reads CASKLQDFSGNTIYF. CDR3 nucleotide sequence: TGTGCCAGCAAGTTACAGGACTTCTCTGGAAACACCATATATTTT.

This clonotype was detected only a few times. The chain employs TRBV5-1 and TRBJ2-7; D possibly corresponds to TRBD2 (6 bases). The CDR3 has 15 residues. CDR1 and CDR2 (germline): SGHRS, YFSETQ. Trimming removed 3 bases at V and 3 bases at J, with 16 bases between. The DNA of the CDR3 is TGCGCCAGCAGCTATCACCGGGACGGGAGCTACGAGCAGTACTTC. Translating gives CASSYHRDGSYEQYF.

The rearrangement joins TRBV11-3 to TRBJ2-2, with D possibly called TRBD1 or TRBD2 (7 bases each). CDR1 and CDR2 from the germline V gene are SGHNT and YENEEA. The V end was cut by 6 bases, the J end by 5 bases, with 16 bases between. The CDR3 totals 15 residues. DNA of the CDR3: TGTGCCAGCAGGAGGGAGGGGGCGAGGACCGGGGAGCTGTTTTTT. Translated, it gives CASRREGARTGELFF.

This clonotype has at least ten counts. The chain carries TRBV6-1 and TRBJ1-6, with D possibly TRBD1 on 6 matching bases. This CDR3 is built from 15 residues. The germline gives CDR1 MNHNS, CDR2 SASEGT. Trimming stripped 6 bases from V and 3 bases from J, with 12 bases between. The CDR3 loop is CASRQDRDYNSPLHF. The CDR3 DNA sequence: TGTGCCAGCAGACAGGACAGAGACTATAATTCACCCCTCCACTTT.

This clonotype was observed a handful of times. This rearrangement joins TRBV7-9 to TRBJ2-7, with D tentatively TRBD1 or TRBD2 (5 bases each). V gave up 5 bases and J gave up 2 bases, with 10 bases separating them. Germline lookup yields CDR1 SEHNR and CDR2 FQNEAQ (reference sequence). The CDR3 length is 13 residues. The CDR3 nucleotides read TGTGCCAGCAGCCGGGACGCTACCTACGAGCAGTACTTC. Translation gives CASSRDATYEQYF.

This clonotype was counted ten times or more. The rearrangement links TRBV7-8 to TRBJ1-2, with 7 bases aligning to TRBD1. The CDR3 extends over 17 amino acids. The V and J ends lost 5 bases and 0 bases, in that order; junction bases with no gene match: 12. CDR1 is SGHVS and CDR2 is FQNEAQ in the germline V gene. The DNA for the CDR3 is TGTGCCAGCAGCCCTATGACAGGGACGGCAACTAACTATGGCTACACCTTC. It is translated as CASSPMTGTATNYGYTF.

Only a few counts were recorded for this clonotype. This chain's CDR3 is CASSIVGGWSTEAFF. CDR3 sequence (DNA): TGTGCCAGTAGTATAGTCGGCGGTTGGAGCACTGAAGCTTTCTTT. The chain couples TRBV19 to TRBJ1-1; D is unresolved. The CDR3 is made up of 15 amino acids. V was clipped by 1 base and J by 4 bases, with 13 bases between them. Germline lookup yields CDR1 LNHDA and CDR2 SQIVND (reference sequence). The variable domain in full, with the rest retrieved from reference TRBV19 and TRBJ1-1, is DGGITQSPKYLFRKEGQNVTLSCEQNLNHDAMYWYRQDPGQGLRLIYYSQIVNDFQKGDIAEGYSVSREKKESFPLTVTSAQKNPTAFYLCASSIVGGWSTEAFFGQGTRLTVV.

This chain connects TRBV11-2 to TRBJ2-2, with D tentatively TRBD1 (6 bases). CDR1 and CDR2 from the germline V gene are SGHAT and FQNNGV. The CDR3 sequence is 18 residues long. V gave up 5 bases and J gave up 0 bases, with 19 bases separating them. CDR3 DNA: TGTGCCAGCAGCCCCCAGGGGCAGTTGGGCGCGAACACCGGGGAGCTGTTTTTT. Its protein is CASSPQGQLGANTGELFF.

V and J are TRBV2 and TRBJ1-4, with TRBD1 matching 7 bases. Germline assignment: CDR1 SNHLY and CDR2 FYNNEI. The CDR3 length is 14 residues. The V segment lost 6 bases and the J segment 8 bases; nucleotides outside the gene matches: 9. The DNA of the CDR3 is TGTGCCAGCAGCCTGACAGGGAGTGGAGAAAAACTGTTTTTT. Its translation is CASSLTGSGEKLFF.

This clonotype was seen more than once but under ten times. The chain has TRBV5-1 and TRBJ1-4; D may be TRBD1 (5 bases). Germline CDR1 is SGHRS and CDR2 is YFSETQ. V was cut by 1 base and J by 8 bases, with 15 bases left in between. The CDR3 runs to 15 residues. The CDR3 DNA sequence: TGCGCCAGCAGCTTGAGGCCAGGGTTTTCGGAAAAACTGTTTTTT. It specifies CASSLRPGFSEKLFF.

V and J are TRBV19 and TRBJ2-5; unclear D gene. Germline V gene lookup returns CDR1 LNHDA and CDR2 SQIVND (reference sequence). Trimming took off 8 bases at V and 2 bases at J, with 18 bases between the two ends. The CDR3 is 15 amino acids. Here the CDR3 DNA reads TGTGCCAGTGCCAAATCCACTACGCGTCAAGAGACCCAGTACTTC. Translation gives CASAKSTTRQETQYF. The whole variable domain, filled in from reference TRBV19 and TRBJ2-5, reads DGGITQSPKYLFRKEGQNVTLSCEQNLNHDAMYWYRQDPGQGLRLIYYSQIVNDFQKGDIAEGYSVSREKKESFPLTVTSAQKNPTAFYLCASAKSTTRQETQYFGPGTRLLVL.

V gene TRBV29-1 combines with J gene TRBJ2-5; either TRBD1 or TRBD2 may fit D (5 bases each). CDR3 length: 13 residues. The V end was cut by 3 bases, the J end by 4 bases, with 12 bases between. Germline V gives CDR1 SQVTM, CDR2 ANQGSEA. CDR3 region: CSVDSGTLETQYF. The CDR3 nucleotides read TGCAGCGTTGACTCAGGGACGTTAGAGACCCAGTACTTC.

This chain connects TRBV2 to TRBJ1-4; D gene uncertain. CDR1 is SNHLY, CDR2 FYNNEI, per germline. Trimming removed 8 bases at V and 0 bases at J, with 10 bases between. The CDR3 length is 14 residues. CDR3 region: CASCMVATNEKLFF. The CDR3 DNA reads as TGTGCCAGCTGCATGGTTGCAACTAATGAAAAACTGTTTTTT.

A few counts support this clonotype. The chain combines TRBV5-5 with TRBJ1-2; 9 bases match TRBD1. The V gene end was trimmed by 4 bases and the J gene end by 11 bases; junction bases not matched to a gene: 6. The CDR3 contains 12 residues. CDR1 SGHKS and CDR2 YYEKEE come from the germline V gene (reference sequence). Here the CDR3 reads CASSRRQGDYTF. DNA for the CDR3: TGTGCCAGCAGCAGGAGACAGGGGGATTACACCTTC.

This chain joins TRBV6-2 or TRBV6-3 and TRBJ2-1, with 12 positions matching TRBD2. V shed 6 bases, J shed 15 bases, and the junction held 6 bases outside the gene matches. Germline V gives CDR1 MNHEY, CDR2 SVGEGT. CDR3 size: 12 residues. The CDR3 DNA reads TGTGCCAGCAGCCACCCTAGCGGGAGGGGGTTCTTC. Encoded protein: CASSHPSGRGFF.

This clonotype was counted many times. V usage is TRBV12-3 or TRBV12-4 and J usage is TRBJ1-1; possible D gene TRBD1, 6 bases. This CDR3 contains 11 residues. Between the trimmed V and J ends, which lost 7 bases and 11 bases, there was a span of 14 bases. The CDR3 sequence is CASTGEGEAFF. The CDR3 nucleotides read TGTGCCAGCACAGGGGAAGGTGAGGCTTTCTTT.

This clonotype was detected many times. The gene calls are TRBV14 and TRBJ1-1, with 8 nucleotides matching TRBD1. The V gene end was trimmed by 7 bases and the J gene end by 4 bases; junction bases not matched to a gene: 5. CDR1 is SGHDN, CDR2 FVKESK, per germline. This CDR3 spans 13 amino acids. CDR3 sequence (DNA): TGTGCCAGCACCTTGGGACAGGCCACTGAAGCTTTCTTT. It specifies CASTLGQATEAFF.